One sample yielded the 2 T cell receptor beta chains listed below, sequenced in a study of control samples from healthy donors and cancer patients. Assay: immunoSEQ multiplex PCR; the TCRdb copy retains only in-frame clones and omits some. Among about 130,000 clones listed, approximately 94% were seen once. Material: PBMCs. The origin of the receptors is a man aged 50 or older with head and neck cancer.

The table lists this clone with a count of one. CDR3 sequence: CASSPRVEMNTEAFF. The CDR3 nucleotides read TGTGCCAGCTCACCACGGGTGGAAATGAACACTGAAGCTTTCTTT. The rearrangement links TRBV18 to TRBJ1-1; D ambiguous. Trimming took off 1 base at V and 0 bases at J, with 9 bases between the two ends. Per the germline V gene, CDR1 is KGHSH and CDR2 is LQKENI. The CDR3 has 15 residues.

The chain couples TRBV9 to TRBJ2-7; no clear D gene. V was cut by 0 bases and J by 2 bases, with 9 bases left in between. Per the germline V gene, CDR1 is SGDLS and CDR2 is YYNGEE. This CDR3 has 14 amino acids. The CDR3 region is CASSVGLSTYEQYF. CDR3 bases: TGTGCCAGCAGCGTAGGCCTGTCGACCTACGAGCAGTACTTC.